The rows below give T cell receptor beta chains drawn from one sample of a study of T cell responses to AZD1222 COVID-19 vaccine. Sequenced by immunoSEQ multiplex PCR; TCRdb stores in-frame clones only, minus some. The data show 75,000 to 90,000 clones, with roughly 82% seen just once and approximately 9% held by the top ten. The source material was peripheral blood, sampled on day 0 of AZD1222 vaccination. These receptors came from an adult in good health. CDR3s include the opening cysteine and the closing phenylalanine or tryptophan. Fields, in order: D gene, J gene, clone size, V gene, CDR3 protein, CDR3 DNA. D genes are given only for firm matches. Part of the rows lack a size; the others show once, few, many or a class for expanded clones.

d_gene: TRBD1
j_gene: TRBJ1-2
abundance: -
v_gene: TRBV11-2
CDR3aa: CASSLGGSQGYGYTF
CDR3nt: TGTGCCAGCAGCTTAGGAGGGTCACAGGGGTATGGCTACACCTTC

d_gene: -
j_gene: TRBJ2-7
abundance: -
v_gene: TRBV7-3
CDR3aa: CASSLGPIPSEQYF
CDR3nt: TGTGCCAGCAGCTTGGGACCTATCCCTTCCGAGCAGTACTTC

d_gene: -
j_gene: TRBJ1-6
abundance: -
v_gene: TRBV28
CDR3aa: CASSFGISPLHF
CDR3nt: TGTGCCAGCAGTTTTGGAATTTCACCCCTCCACTTT

d_gene: -
j_gene: TRBJ1-6
abundance: -
v_gene: TRBV15
CDR3aa: CATSRGSLVNSPLHF
CDR3nt: TGTGCCACCAGCAGGGGGAGTCTGGTAAATTCACCCCTCCACTTT

d_gene: -
j_gene: TRBJ1-6
abundance: once
v_gene: TRBV4-3
CDR3aa: CASSQEVNYYNSPLHF
CDR3nt: TGCGCCAGCAGCCAAGAGGTCAACTACTATAATTCACCCCTCCACTTT

d_gene: -
j_gene: TRBJ1-5
abundance: -
v_gene: TRBV7-2
CDR3aa: CASSLVPRSGRNQPQHF
CDR3nt: TGTGCCAGCAGCTTAGTGCCGAGATCAGGAAGGAATCAGCCCCAGCATTTT

d_gene: TRBD2
j_gene: TRBJ2-1
abundance: -
v_gene: TRBV7-3
CDR3aa: CASSPGLAGYNEQFF
CDR3nt: TGTGCCAGCAGCCCTGGACTAGCGGGTTACAATGAGCAGTTCTTC

d_gene: -
j_gene: TRBJ2-5
abundance: -
v_gene: TRBV29-1
CDR3aa: CSVDRGFDETQYF
CDR3nt: TGCAGCGTTGATAGGGGTTTTGATGAGACCCAGTACTTC

d_gene: -
j_gene: TRBJ1-2
abundance: -
v_gene: TRBV27
CDR3aa: CASSLSPDGRYGYTF
CDR3nt: TGTGCCAGCAGTTTATCTCCGGACGGACGCTATGGCTACACCTTC

d_gene: -
j_gene: TRBJ2-7
abundance: -
v_gene: TRBV27
CDR3aa: CASSSRNRVGNEQYF
CDR3nt: TGTGCCAGCAGTTCGCGTAACAGGGTCGGGAACGAGCAGTACTTC

d_gene: -
j_gene: TRBJ1-1
abundance: -
v_gene: TRBV11-2
CDR3aa: CASSLVRATEAFF
CDR3nt: TGTGCCAGCAGCTTAGTCAGGGCCACTGAAGCTTTCTTT

d_gene: -
j_gene: TRBJ2-3
abundance: -
v_gene: TRBV28
CDR3aa: CASSLLFDHSTDTQYF
CDR3nt: TGTGCCAGCAGTTTGCTATTCGACCATAGCACAGATACGCAGTATTTT

d_gene: TRBD2
j_gene: TRBJ2-1
abundance: -
v_gene: TRBV3-1/TRBV3-2
CDR3aa: CASRGLTSGGNEQFF
CDR3nt: TGTGCCAGCAGGGGGCTGACTAGCGGGGGTAATGAGCAGTTCTTC

d_gene: -
j_gene: TRBJ1-1
abundance: -
v_gene: TRBV5-1
CDR3aa: CASSYSTQETGAFF
CDR3nt: TGCGCCAGCAGCTATAGTACACAGGAGACTGGGGCTTTCTTT